These 5 T cell receptor beta chains came from one sample sequenced in a study of T cell responses to AZD1222 COVID-19 vaccine. Using immunoSEQ multiplex PCR, the repertoire was profiled, and TCRdb retains in-frame clones only, with some absent. The table has about 89,000 clones, approximately 91% seen once. Sample: peripheral blood, taken 28 days after the second AZD1222 dose. These receptors were obtained from an adult who received the AZD1222 COVID-19 vaccine.

This clone was counted a few times. The chain couples TRBV7-9 to TRBJ2-2; 7 nucleotides line up with TRBD1. The CDR3 has 16 amino acids. V dropped 5 bases and J dropped 7; count of bases not matched to a gene: 13. The germline V gene has CDR1 SEHNR and CDR2 FQNEAQ (reference sequence). Here the CDR3 DNA reads TGTGCCAGCAGCCCCAATCTAGGGGGCGCAGACGGGGAGCTGTTTTTT. This encodes CASSPNLGGADGELFF.

This chain joins TRBV19 and TRBJ2-2, with 8 bases lining up with TRBD2. The junction had 13 bases not matched to a gene; V was cut back by 4 bases and J by 6 bases. Germline CDR1 reads LNHDA; CDR2 reads SQIVND (reference sequence). CDR3 length: 17 amino acids. The CDR3 DNA reads as TGTGCCAGTAGTACGAATTTCGGCGGGGGGCCGGCCGGGGAGCTGTTTTTT. It translates to CASSTNFGGGPAGELFF.

Written as DNA, the CDR3 is TGTGCCAGCAGCTTACAGACAGGGAAATCACCCCTCCACTTT. Its translation is CASSLQTGKSPLHF. This chain links TRBV7-8 with TRBJ1-6; 7 bases are shared with TRBD1. From germline, CDR1 is SGHVS and CDR2 FQNEAQ. V lost 2 bases to trimming and J lost 10 bases; unmatched junction nucleotides: 5. This CDR3 has 14 residues.

The V gene is TRBV19, the J gene TRBJ1-2, with a weak D call TRBD1 (5 bases). V lost 10 bases, J lost 5 bases, and 20 bases lay in between. The CDR3 totals 14 residues. CDR1 and CDR2 from the germline V gene are LNHDA and SQIVND (reference sequence). In DNA form, the CDR3 reads TGTGCCACGAGGACATTAAAGGAGGGGTATGGCTACACCTTC. It yields the protein CATRTLKEGYGYTF.

The V and J genes are TRBV6-1 and TRBJ1-2; D not certain. Germline lookup yields CDR1 MNHNS and CDR2 SASEGT. This CDR3 is built from 16 residues. Trimming pared 1 base from V and 4 bases from J, leaving 16 bases between. CDR3 in amino acids: CASSEGMGTTFYGYTF. CDR3 bases: TGTGCCAGCAGTGAAGGTATGGGCACTACATTCTATGGCTACACCTTC.